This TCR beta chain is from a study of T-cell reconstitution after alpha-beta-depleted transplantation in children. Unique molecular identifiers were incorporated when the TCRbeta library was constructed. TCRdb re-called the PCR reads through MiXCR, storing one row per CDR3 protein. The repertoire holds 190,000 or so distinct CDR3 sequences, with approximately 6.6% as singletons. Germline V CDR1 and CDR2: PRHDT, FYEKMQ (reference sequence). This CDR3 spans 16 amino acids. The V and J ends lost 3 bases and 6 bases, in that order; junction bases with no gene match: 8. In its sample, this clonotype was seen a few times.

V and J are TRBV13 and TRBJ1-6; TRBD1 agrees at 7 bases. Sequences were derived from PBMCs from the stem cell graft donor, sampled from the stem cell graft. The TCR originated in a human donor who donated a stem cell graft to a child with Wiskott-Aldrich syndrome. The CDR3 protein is CASSLNRGQSNSPLHF. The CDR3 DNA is TGTGCCAGCAGCTTGAATAGGGGACAGTCTAATTCACCCCTCCACTTT.